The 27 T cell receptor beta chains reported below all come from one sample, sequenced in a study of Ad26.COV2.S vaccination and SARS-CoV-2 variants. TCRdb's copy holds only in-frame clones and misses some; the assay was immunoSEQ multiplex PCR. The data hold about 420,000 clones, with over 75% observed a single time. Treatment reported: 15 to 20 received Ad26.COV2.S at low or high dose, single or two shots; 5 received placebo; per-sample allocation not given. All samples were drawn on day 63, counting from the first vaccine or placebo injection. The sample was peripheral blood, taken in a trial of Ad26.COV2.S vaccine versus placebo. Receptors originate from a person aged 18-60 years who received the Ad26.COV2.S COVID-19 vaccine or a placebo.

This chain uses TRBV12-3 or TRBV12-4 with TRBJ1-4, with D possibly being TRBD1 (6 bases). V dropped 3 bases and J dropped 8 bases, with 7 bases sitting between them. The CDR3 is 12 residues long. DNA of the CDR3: TGTGCCAGCAGTTTCAGGGGAGAAAAACTGTTTTTT. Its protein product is CASSFRGEKLFF.

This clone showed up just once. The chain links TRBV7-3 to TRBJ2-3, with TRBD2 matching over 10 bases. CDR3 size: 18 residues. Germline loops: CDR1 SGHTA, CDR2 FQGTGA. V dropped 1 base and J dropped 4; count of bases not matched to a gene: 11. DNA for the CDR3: TGTGCCAGCAGCTTAAGGTCTAGCGGGGGAATTAAGTCAGATACGCAGTATTTT. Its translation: CASSLRSSGGIKSDTQYF. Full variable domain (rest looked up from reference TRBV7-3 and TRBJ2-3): GAGVSQTPSNKVTEKGKYVELRCDPISGHTALYWYRQSLGQGPEFLIYFQGTGAADDSGLPNDRFFAVRPEGSVSTLKIQRTERGDSAVYLCASSLRSSGGIKSDTQYFGPGTRLTVL.

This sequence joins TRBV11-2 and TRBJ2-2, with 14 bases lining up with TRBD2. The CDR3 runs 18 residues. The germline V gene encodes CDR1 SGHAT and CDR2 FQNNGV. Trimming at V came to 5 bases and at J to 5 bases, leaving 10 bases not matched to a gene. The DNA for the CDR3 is TGTGCCAGCAGCCTCGGGACTAGCGGGGGCCCCGGAACCGGGGAGCTGTTTTTT. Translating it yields CASSLGTSGGPGTGELFF.

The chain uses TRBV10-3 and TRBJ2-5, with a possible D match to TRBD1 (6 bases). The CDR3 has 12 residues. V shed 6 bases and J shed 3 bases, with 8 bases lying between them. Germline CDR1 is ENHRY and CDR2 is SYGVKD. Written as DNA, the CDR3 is TGTGCCATCAGCCCAGGGGAAGAGACCCAGTACTTC. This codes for CAISPGEETQYF.

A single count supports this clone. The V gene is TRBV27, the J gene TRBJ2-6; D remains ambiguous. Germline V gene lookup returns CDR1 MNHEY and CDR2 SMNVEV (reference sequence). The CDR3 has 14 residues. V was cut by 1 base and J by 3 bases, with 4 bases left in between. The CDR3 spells CASSLWGGANVLTF. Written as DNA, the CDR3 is TGTGCCAGCAGTTTATGGGGTGGGGCCAACGTCCTGACTTTC.

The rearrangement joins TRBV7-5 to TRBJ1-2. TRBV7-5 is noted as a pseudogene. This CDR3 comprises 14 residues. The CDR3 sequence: CARSLTRREGGYTF. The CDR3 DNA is TGTGCCAGAAGCTTAACCCGGCGGGAGGGTGGCTACACCTTC.

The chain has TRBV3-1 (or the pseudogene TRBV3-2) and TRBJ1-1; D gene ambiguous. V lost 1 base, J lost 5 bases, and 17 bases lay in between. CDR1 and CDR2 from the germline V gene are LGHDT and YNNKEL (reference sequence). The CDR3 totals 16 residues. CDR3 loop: CASSQVGLGLGTEAFF. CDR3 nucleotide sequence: TGTGCCAGCAGCCAAGTTGGTTTGGGTTTGGGGACTGAAGCTTTCTTT.

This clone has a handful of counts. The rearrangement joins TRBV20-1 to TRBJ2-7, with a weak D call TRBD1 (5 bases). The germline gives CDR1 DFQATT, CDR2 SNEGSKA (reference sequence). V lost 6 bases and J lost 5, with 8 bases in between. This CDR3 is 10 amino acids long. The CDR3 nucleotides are TGCAGTGCCTACAGGCACGAGCAGTACTTC. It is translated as CSAYRHEQYF.

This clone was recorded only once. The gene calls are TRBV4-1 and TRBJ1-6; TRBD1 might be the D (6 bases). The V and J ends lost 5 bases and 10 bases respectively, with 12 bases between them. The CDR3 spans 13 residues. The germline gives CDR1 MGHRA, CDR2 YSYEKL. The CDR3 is CASSFPGGSPLHF. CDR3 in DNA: TGCGCCAGCAGCTTCCCCGGGGGCTCACCCCTCCACTTT.

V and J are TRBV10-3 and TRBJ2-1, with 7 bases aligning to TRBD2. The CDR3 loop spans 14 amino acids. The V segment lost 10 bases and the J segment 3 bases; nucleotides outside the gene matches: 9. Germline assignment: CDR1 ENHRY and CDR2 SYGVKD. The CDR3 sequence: CATNSGTIYNEQFF. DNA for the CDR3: TGTGCCACCAACTCCGGGACTATCTACAATGAGCAGTTCTTC.

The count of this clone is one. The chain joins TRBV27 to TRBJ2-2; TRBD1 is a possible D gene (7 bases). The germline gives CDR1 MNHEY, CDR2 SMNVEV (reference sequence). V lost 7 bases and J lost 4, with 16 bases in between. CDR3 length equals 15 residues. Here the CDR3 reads CASTQSRGATGELFF. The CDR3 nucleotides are TGTGCCAGCACCCAATCCAGGGGGGCCACCGGGGAGCTGTTTTTT.

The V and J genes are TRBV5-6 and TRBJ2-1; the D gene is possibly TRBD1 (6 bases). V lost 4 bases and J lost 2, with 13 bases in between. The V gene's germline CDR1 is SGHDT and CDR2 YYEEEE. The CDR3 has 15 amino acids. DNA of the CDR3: TGTGCCAGCAGCCCGGCATGGACAGCCTACAATGAGCAGTTCTTC. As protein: CASSPAWTAYNEQFF.

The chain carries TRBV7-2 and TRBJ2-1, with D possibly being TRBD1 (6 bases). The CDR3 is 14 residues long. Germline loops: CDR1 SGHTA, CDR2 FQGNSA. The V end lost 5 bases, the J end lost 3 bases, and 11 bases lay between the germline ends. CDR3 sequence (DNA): TGTGCCAGCAGCAGGGACATTCTCTACAATGAGCAGTTCTTC. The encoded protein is CASSRDILYNEQFF. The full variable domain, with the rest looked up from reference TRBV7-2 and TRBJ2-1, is GAGVSQSPSNKVTEKGKDVELRCDPISGHTALYWYRQSLGQGLEFLIYFQGNSAPDKSGLPSDRFSAERTGGSVSTLTIQRTQQEDSAVYLCASSRDILYNEQFFGPGTRLTVL.

The CDR3 region has the DNA TGTGCCAGCAGTGAAGATGGTGCGGGGGGGAGTGAGCAGTTCTTC. Translated, it gives CASSEDGAGGSEQFF. The chain has TRBV6-1 and TRBJ2-1; 9 bases match TRBD2. Germline lookup yields CDR1 MNHNS and CDR2 SASEGT. Losses at the gene ends were 1 base for V and 9 bases for J; bases not matched to a gene: 7. The CDR3 covers 15 residues.

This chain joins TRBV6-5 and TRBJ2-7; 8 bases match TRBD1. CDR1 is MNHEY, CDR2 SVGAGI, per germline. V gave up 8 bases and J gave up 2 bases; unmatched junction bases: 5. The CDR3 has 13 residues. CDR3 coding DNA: TGTGCCAGCGGCGGACAGGGTACCTACGAGCAGTACTTC. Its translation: CASGGQGTYEQYF.

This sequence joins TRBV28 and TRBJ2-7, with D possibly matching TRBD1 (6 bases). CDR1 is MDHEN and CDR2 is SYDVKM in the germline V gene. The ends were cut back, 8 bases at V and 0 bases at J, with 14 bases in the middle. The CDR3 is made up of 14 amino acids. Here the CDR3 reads CASGEIGGSYEQYF. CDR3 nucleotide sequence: TGTGCCAGCGGAGAGATAGGGGGCTCCTACGAGCAGTACTTC.

CDR3: CASSLHGGDNEQFF. For the CDR3, the DNA is TGTGCCAGCAGCTTACACGGGGGGGACAATGAGCAGTTCTTC. This chain joins TRBV7-3 and TRBJ2-1; 8 positions agree with TRBD2. CDR3 length: 14 residues. J was trimmed by 5 bases and V by 2 bases; bases with no gene match: 2. Germline CDR1 is SGHTA and CDR2 is FQGTGA.

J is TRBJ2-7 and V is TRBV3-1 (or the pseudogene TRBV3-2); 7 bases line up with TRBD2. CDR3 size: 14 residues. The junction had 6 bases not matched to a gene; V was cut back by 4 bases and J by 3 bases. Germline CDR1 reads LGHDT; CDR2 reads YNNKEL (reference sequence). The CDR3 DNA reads TGTGCCAGCAGCCCCGGGGGGTCCTTCTACGAGCAGTACTTC. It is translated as CASSPGGSFYEQYF.

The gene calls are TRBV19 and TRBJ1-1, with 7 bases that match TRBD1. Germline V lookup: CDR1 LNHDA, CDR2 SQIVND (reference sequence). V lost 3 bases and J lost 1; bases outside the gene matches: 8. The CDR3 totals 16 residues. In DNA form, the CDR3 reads TGTGCCAGTAGTATCGGGACAGACTTACGGAACACTGAAGCTTTCTTT. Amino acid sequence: CASSIGTDLRNTEAFF.

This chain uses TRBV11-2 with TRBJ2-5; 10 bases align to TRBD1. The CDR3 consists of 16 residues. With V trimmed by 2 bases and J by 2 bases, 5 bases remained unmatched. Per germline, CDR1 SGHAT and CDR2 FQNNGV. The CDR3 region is CASSLWGGQGQETQYF. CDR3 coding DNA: TGTGCCAGCAGCTTATGGGGGGGACAGGGGCAAGAGACCCAGTACTTC.

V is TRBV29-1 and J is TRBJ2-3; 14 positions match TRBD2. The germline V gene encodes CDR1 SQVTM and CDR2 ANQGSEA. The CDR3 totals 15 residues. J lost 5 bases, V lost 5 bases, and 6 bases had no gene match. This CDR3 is CSVTGTSGGRDTQYF. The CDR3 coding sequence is TGCAGCGTTACCGGGACTAGCGGGGGCCGAGATACGCAGTATTTT.

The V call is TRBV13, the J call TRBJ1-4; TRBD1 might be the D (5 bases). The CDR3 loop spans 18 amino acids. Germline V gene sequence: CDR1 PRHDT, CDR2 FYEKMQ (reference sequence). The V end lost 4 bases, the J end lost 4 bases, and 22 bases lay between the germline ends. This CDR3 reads CASSSNQANAGGNEKLFF. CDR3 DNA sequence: TGTGCCAGCAGCTCCAATCAGGCTAACGCCGGGGGTAATGAAAAACTGTTTTTT.

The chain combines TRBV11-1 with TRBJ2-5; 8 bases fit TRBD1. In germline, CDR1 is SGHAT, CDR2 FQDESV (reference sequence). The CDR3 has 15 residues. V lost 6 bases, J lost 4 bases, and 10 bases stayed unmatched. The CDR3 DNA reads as TGTGCCAGCAGATTCTCCTCAGGGGGCAGAGAGACCCAGTACTTC. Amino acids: CASRFSSGGRETQYF.

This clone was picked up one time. The chain's CDR3 is CASSFYRPEYYEQYF. Written as DNA, the CDR3 is TGTGCCAGCAGTTTTTATCGCCCCGAGTACTACGAGCAGTACTTC. V and J are TRBV27 and TRBJ2-7; D remains ambiguous. This CDR3 region has 15 residues. The ends were cut back, 3 bases at V and 3 bases at J, with 15 bases in the middle. Germline V CDR1 and CDR2: MNHEY, SMNVEV (reference sequence).

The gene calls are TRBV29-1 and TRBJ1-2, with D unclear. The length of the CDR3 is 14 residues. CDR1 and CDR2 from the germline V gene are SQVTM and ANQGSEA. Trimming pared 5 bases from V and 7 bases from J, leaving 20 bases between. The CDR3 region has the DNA TGCAGCGTTACCCCCGGACCACTAGGGATTGGCTACACCTTC. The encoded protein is CSVTPGPLGIGYTF.

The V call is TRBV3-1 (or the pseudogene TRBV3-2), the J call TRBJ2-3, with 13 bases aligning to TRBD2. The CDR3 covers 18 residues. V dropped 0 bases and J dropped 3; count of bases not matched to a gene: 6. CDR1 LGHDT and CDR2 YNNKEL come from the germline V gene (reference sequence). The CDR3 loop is CASSQDRLAGGQTDTQYF. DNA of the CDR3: TGTGCCAGCAGCCAAGATCGACTAGCGGGGGGCCAAACAGATACGCAGTATTTT.

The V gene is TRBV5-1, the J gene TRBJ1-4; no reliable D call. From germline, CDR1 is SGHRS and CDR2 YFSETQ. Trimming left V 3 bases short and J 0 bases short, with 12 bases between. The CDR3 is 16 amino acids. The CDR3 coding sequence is TGCGCCAGCAGCTCTACAGCTAGTACAACTAATGAAAAACTGTTTTTT. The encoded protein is CASSSTASTTNEKLFF.